A selection of T cell receptor beta chains follows, all from one sample in a study of T cells in localized non-small cell lung cancer. Data came from immunoSEQ multiplex PCR; TCRdb stores just in-frame clones and leaves some out. The sample records under 12,000 clones, 75% to 85% being singletons. The starting material was peripheral blood mononuclear cells, obtained before any cancer treatment. These receptors were taken from a female donor over 55 with stage II lung adenocarcinoma. Each CDR3 is given with its conserved first and last residue. The D gene is left open where the match is weak. Clone size is given for some rows only: seen once, a few or many times, or a class if the clone is expanded.

TGTGCCAGCAGCTTAGGTTGGCAGCCCCAGCATTTT	CASSLGWQPQHF	TRBJ1-5	.	TRBV7-8	.
TGTGCCAGCAGTTTCATCACAGGGTCCTACAATGAGCAGTTCTTC	CASSFITGSYNEQFF	TRBJ2-1	.	TRBV28	once
TGTGCCAGCAGCTCAACATTCGGACAGGGGCCTACCTTC	CASSSTFGQGPTF	TRBJ1-2	TRBD1	TRBV7-3	.
TGTGCCAGTACCGAACGACGAGGCAATCAGCCCCAGCATTTT	CASTERRGNQPQHF	TRBJ1-5	.	TRBV19	.
TGCGCCAGTAGCGTTAGCGGGACAACAATCTACGAGCAGTACTTC	CASSVSGTTIYEQYF	TRBJ2-7	TRBD2	TRBV5-1	.
TGTGCCAGCCAAGCCGACAGGAACACTGAAGCTTTCTTT	CASQADRNTEAFF	TRBJ1-1	.	TRBV6-1	.
TGTGCCAGCAGCCGGAGCGCGGAGCTCACAGATACGCAGTATTTT	CASSRSAELTDTQYF	TRBJ2-3	.	TRBV5-4	.
TGTGCCAGCAGCACAGGACAGGGTGGCGAGCAGTACTTC	CASSTGQGGEQYF	TRBJ2-7	TRBD1	TRBV7-3	.
TGTGCCAGCAGCGTAGCGATGGGTAGGGATTCACCCCTCCACTTT	CASSVAMGRDSPLHF	TRBJ1-6	.	TRBV9	.
TGTGCCAGCAGTTCCCGCGGTAGCGGGAGCACAGATACGCAGTATTTT	CASSSRGSGSTDTQYF	TRBJ2-3	TRBD2	TRBV27	few
TGTGCCTGGAGGCAGCCTCCGACCTACGAGCAGTACTTC	CAWRQPPTYEQYF	TRBJ2-7	.	TRBV30	few
TGTGCCAGCAGCCCCCCGCTTGGGGGCGCAGATGAAAAACTGTTTTTT	CASSPPLGGADEKLFF	TRBJ1-4	.	TRBV11-3	once